The 15 T cell receptor beta chains below were found in one sample sequenced in a study of cytomegalovirus exposure and HLA in healthy donors (dated by TCRdb to 2016 to 2017). The receptor library was made with the immunoSEQ multiplex PCR assay. For the multiplex PCR, a mixture combining 60 forward primers for TCR Vbeta segments and 13 reverse primers for TCR Jbeta segments was used. As stored in TCRdb, this immuneACCESS dataset retains in-frame rearrangements with V and J assigned. A fraction of the clones does not appear; measured against another copy, unresolved V genes explain less than half of the discrepancy, and the remainder lacks a known reason. This sample holds about 160,000 clones; under 90% were observed only once. The ten largest clones take up 1.9% of the sample. The sample consisted of PBMCs. Receptor source: a man between 18 and 29 years old in good health and CMV-seronegative.

This sequence joins TRBV7-2 and TRBJ1-1; tentative D call: TRBD1 (5 bases). Germline CDR1 SGHTA, CDR2 FQGNSA. The CDR3 spans 14 residues. The V gene lost 5 bases and the J gene lost 2 bases, with 12 bases spanning the gap. The CDR3 DNA is TGTGCCAGCAGCGTCCTGGGACTTAACACTGAAGCTTTCTTT. Translation: CASSVLGLNTEAFF.

The V gene is TRBV6-4, the J gene TRBJ2-1, with TRBD2 identical over 11 bases. Germline V gene lookup returns CDR1 MRHNA and CDR2 SNTAGT. This CDR3 comprises 16 residues. Trimming at V came to 0 bases and at J to 7 bases, leaving 5 bases not matched to a gene. The CDR3 spells CASSDSLLAGENEQFF. The CDR3 nucleotides are TGTGCCAGCAGTGACTCGCTACTAGCGGGGGAGAATGAGCAGTTCTTC.

The chain uses TRBV11-3 and TRBJ2-1; possible D gene TRBD2, 7 bases. CDR1 SGHNT and CDR2 YENEEA come from the germline V gene. The CDR3 is made up of 16 amino acids. V lost 4 bases to trimming and J lost 4 bases, with 17 bases between them. As DNA, the CDR3 is TGTGCCAGCAGCTCAAGGGGGGGGGCAGGATACAATGAGCAGTTCTTC. The encoded protein is CASSSRGGAGYNEQFF. Using reference TRBV11-3 and TRBJ2-1 for the parts outside the CDR3, the full variable domain is EAGVVQSPRYKIIEKKQPVAFWCNPISGHNTLYWYLQNLGQGPELLIRYENEEAVDDSQLPKDRFSAERLKGVDSTLKIQPAELGDSAVYLCASSSRGGAGYNEQFFGPGTRLTVL.

The rearrangement uses TRBV2 and TRBJ2-2; no reliable D call. The germline gives CDR1 SNHLY, CDR2 FYNNEI. Trimming stripped 4 bases from V and 0 bases from J, with 9 bases between. The CDR3 runs to 15 residues. CDR3 in amino acids: CASSVTYPNTGELFF. CDR3 coding DNA: TGTGCCAGCAGTGTAACTTACCCGAACACCGGGGAGCTGTTTTTT.

The chain uses TRBV27 and TRBJ1-1, with D possibly being TRBD1 (5 bases). Per germline, CDR1 MNHEY and CDR2 SMNVEV (reference sequence). This CDR3 spans 13 amino acids. V dropped 3 bases and J dropped 6 bases, with 11 bases sitting between them. The CDR3 DNA follows: TGTGCCAGCAGTTTCGGGGGGGACGCTGAAGCTTTCTTT. Protein sequence: CASSFGGDAEAFF.

J is TRBJ2-5 and V is TRBV18; maybe TRBD2 (6 bases). CDR1 is KGHSH and CDR2 is LQKENI in the germline V gene. The CDR3 runs 15 residues. Trimming took off 6 bases at V and 2 bases at J, with 16 bases between the two ends. The CDR3, as DNA: TGTGCCAGCTCCGCCACTAGCCCCACTCAAGAGACCCAGTACTTC. Its translation is CASSATSPTQETQYF.

The table lists this clone with a count of one. The chain links TRBV5-6 to TRBJ2-7; D gene ambiguous. The length of the CDR3 is 15 residues. The ends were cut back, 0 bases at V and 0 bases at J, with 10 bases in the middle. Germline-derived CDR1 and CDR2 are SGHDT and YYEEEE. The CDR3 spells CASSLDPRSSYEQYF. The CDR3 DNA is TGTGCCAGCAGCTTGGATCCCCGGAGCTCCTACGAGCAGTACTTC. Full variable domain (rest looked up from reference TRBV5-6 and TRBJ2-7): DAGVTQSPTHLIKTRGQQVTLRCSPKSGHDTVSWYQQALGQGPQFIFQYYEEEERQRGNFPDRFSGHQFPNYSSELNVNALLLGDSALYLCASSLDPRSSYEQYFGPGTRLTVT.

The chain recombines TRBV18 with TRBJ1-5; maybe TRBD1 (6 bases). V gave up 3 bases and J gave up 3 bases, with 12 bases separating them. This CDR3 has 15 amino acids. Germline CDR1 reads KGHSH; CDR2 reads LQKENI. The CDR3 here is CASSPLAGVNQPQHF. CDR3 nucleotides: TGTGCCAGCTCACCGCTCGCAGGGGTCAATCAGCCCCAGCATTTT.

The chain combines TRBV28 with TRBJ1-4, with D possibly TRBD1 on 6 matching bases. The CDR3 length is 14 residues. V gave up 5 bases and J gave up 4 bases, with 11 bases separating them. The germline gives CDR1 MDHEN, CDR2 SYDVKM. CDR3 nucleotides: TGTGCCAGCAGTAATGACAGGTATAATGAAAAACTGTTTTTT. It yields the protein CASSNDRYNEKLFF.

The genes are TRBV4-3 and TRBJ2-4, with 9 bases aligning to TRBD2. The V and J ends lost 0 bases and 4 bases, in that order; junction bases with no gene match: 16. This CDR3 has 20 residues. Germline-derived CDR1 and CDR2 are LGHNA and YSLEER. CDR3 loop: CASSQDSLAGNKAGKNIQYF. In DNA form, the CDR3 reads TGCGCCAGCAGCCAAGATTCCCTAGCGGGAAACAAAGCCGGGAAAAACATTCAGTACTTC.

This chain connects TRBV10-1 to TRBJ1-6, with 7 bases aligning to TRBD1. V shed 5 bases and J 7 bases; nucleotides not matched to a gene: 5. The germline CDR1 and CDR2 sequences are WNHNN and SYGVQD (reference sequence). This CDR3 contains 14 residues. CDR3 in amino acids: CASSPGQANSPLHF. The CDR3 nucleotides read TGCGCCAGCAGTCCCGGACAGGCGAATTCACCCCTCCACTTT.

This clone was counted a single time. The chain recombines TRBV29-1 with TRBJ2-3; 9 nucleotides agree with TRBD2. CDR3 length: 16 residues. Germline trimming cut 5 bases from V and 3 bases from J; bases unmatched to any gene: 12. Per germline, CDR1 SQVTM and CDR2 ANQGSEA. In DNA form, the CDR3 reads TGCAGCGTTTTCCCCTTCTTAGCGGGAGCGACAGATACGCAGTATTTT. This sequence encodes CSVFPFLAGATDTQYF.

The rearrangement uses TRBV28 and TRBJ2-3; 13 positions match TRBD2. The J segment lost 6 bases and the V segment lost 0 bases, leaving 3 bases of the junction unmatched. This CDR3 comprises 16 residues. Germline V gene lookup returns CDR1 MDHEN and CDR2 SYDVKM. The CDR3 sequence is CASSLWTSGGMDTQYF. The CDR3 DNA reads TGTGCCAGCAGTTTATGGACTAGCGGGGGGATGGATACGCAGTATTTT.

The gene calls are TRBV30 and TRBJ1-4, with 7 bases lining up with TRBD1. The CDR3 is 14 amino acids. Trimming at V came to 2 bases and at J to 5 bases, leaving 5 bases not matched to a gene. From germline, CDR1 is GTSNPN and CDR2 SVGIG (reference sequence). The CDR3 loop reads CAWSTGQENEKLFF. CDR3 DNA: TGTGCCTGGAGTACCGGACAGGAAAATGAAAAACTGTTTTTT.

This clone was counted once. The chain recombines TRBV5-4 with TRBJ2-7; 12 bases are a match to TRBD2. The germline gives CDR1 SGHNT, CDR2 YYREEE (reference sequence). The J segment lost 5 bases and the V segment lost 2 bases, leaving 8 bases of the junction unmatched. This CDR3 comprises 16 residues. The CDR3 region is CASSLRLAGVRHEQYF. DNA of the CDR3: TGTGCCAGCAGCTTACGACTAGCGGGAGTTCGCCACGAGCAGTACTTC.